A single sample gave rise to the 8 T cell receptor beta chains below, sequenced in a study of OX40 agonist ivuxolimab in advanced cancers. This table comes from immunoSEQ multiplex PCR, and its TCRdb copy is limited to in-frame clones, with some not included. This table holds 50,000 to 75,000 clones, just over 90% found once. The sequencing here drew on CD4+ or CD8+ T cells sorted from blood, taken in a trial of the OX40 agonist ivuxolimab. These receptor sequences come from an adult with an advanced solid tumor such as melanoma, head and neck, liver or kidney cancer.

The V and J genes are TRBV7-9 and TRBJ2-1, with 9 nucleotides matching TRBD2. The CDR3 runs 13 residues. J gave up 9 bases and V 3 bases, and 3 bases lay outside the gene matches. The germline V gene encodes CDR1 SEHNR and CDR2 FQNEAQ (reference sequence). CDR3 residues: CASSLGLAPEQFF. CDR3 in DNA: TGTGCCAGCAGCTTGGGACTAGCTCCTGAGCAGTTCTTC.

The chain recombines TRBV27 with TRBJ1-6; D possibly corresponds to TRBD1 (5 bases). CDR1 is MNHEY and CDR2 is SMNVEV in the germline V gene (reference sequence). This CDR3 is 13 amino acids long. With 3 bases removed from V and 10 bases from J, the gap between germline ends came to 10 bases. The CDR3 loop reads CASSLVGGSPLHF. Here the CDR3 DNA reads TGTGCCAGCAGTTTGGTTGGGGGGTCACCCCTCCACTTT.

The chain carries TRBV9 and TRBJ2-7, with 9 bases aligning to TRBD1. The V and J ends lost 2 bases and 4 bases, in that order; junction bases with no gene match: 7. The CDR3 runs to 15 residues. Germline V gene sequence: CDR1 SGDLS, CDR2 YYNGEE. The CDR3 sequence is CASSVATGGAYEQYF. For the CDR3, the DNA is TGTGCCAGCAGCGTCGCAACAGGGGGCGCGTACGAGCAGTACTTC.

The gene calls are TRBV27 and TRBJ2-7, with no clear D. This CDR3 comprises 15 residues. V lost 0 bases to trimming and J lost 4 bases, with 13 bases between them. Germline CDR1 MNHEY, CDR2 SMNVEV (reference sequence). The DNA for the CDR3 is TGTGCCAGCAGTTTATCGGGGATTGGGGTTTACGAGCAGTACTTC. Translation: CASSLSGIGVYEQYF.

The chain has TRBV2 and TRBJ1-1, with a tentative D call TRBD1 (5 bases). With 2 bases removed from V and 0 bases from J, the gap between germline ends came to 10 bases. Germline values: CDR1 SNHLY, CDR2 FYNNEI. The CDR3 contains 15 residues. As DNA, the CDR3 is TGTGCCAGCAGTGAACAGGGTGAGTTGAACACTGAAGCTTTCTTT. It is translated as CASSEQGELNTEAFF.

CDR3 sequence (DNA): TGTGCCAGCAGCTTAGCTCCAGATTACGAGCAGTACTTC. This encodes CASSLAPDYEQYF. The chain combines TRBV7-2 with TRBJ2-7; D gene ambiguous. The CDR3 spans 13 residues. Germline V lookup: CDR1 SGHTA, CDR2 FQGNSA. Trimming removed 0 bases at V and 4 bases at J, with 7 bases between. Using reference TRBV7-2 and TRBJ2-7 for the parts outside the CDR3, the full variable domain is GAGVSQSPSNKVTEKGKDVELRCDPISGHTALYWYRQSLGQGLEFLIYFQGNSAPDKSGLPSDRFSAERTGGSVSTLTIQRTQQEDSAVYLCASSLAPDYEQYFGPGTRLTVT.

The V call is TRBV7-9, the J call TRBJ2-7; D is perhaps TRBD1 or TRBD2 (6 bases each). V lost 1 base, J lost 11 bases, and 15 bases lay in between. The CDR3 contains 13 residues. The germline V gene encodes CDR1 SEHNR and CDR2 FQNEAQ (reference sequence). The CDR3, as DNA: TGTGCCAGCAGCTTAGTAAAGGGGGGCGCGAAGTACTTC. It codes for CASSLVKGGAKYF. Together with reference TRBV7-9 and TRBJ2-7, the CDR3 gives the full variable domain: DTGVSQNPRHKITKRGQNVTFRCDPISEHNRLYWYRQTLGQGPEFLTYFQNEAQLEKSRLLSDRFSAERPKGSFSTLEIQRTEQGDSAMYLCASSLVKGGAKYFGPGTRLTVT.

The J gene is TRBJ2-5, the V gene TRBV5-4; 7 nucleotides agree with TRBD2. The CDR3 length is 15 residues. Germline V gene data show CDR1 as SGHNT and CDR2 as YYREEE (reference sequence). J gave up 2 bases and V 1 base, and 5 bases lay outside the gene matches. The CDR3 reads CASSLWLAVQETQYF. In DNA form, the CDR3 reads TGTGCCAGCAGCTTGTGGCTAGCGGTACAAGAGACCCAGTACTTC.